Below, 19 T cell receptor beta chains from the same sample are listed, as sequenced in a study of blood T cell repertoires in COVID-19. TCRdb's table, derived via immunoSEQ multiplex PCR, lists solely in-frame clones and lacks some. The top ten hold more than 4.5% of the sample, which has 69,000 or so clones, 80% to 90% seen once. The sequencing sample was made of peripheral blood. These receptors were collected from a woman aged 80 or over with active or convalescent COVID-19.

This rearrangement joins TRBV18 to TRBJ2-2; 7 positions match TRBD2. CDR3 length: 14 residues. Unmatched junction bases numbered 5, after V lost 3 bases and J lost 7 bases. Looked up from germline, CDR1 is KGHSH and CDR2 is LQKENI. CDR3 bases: TGTGCCAGCTCACCCCTAGCGGAGGTCGGGGAGCTGTTTTTT. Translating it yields CASSPLAEVGELFF.

CDR3 loop: CASSSGTRGQETQYF. The CDR3 DNA is TGCGCCAGCAGCTCCGGGACAAGGGGACAAGAGACCCAGTACTTC. The chain joins TRBV5-1 to TRBJ2-5; possible D gene TRBD1, 6 bases. V shed 3 bases and J shed 2 bases, with 14 bases lying between them. Per germline, CDR1 SGHRS and CDR2 YFSETQ. This CDR3 is 15 amino acids long.

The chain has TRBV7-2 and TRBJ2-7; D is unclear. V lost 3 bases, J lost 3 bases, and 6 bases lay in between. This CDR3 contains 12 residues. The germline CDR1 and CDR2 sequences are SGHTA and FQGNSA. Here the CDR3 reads CASSFHNYEQYF. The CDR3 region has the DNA TGTGCCAGCAGCTTCCACAACTACGAGCAGTACTTC. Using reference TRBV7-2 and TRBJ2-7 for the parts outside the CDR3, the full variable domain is GAGVSQSPSNKVTEKGKDVELRCDPISGHTALYWYRQSLGQGLEFLIYFQGNSAPDKSGLPSDRFSAERTGGSVSTLTIQRTQQEDSAVYLCASSFHNYEQYFGPGTRLTVT.

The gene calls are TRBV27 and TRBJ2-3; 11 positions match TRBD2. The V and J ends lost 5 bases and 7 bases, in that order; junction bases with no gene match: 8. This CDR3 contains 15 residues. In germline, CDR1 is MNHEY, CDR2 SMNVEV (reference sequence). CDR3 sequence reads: CASSPGLAAGNTQYF. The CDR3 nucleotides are TGTGCCAGCAGTCCGGGACTAGCGGCGGGTAATACGCAGTATTTT.

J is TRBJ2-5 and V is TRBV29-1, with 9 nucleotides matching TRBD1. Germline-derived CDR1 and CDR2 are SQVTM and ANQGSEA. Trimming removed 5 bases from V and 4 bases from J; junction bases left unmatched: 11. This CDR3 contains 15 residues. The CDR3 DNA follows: TGCAGCGTTTCCAAGAAGGGACAGGGTTTAGAGACCCAGTACTTC. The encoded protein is CSVSKKGQGLETQYF.

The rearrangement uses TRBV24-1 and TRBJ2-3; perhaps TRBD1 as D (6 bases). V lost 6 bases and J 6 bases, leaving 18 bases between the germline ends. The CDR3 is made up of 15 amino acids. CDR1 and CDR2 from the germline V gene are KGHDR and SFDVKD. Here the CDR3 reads CATSYRTGNWDTQYF. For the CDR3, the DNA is TGTGCCACCAGTTATCGAACAGGGAATTGGGATACGCAGTATTTT.

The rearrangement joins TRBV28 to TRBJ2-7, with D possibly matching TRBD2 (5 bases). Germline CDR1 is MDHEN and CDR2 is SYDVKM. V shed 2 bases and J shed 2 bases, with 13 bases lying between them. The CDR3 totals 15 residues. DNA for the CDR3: TGTGCCAGCAGTTTAGGAGGCCTACCAACCTACGAGCAGTACTTC. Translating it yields CASSLGGLPTYEQYF.

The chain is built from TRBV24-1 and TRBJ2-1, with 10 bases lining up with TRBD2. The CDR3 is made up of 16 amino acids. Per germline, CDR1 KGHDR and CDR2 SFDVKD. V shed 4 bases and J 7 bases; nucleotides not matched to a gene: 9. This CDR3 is CATSDQTSGLGNEQFF. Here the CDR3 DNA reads TGTGCCACCAGTGACCAGACTAGCGGGTTGGGTAATGAGCAGTTCTTC.

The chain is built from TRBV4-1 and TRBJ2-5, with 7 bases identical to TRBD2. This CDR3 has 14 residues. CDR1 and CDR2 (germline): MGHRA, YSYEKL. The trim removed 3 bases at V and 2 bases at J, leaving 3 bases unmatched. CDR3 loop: CASSQILAQETQYF. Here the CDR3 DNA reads TGCGCCAGCAGCCAGATACTAGCGCAAGAGACCCAGTACTTC.

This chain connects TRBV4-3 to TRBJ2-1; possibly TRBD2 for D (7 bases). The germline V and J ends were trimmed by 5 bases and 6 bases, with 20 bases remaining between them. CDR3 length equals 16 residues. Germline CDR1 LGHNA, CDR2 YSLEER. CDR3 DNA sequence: TGCGCCAGCAGCTTCAACGTGGGGGGGCCGGTCAATGAGCAGTTCTTC. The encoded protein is CASSFNVGGPVNEQFF.

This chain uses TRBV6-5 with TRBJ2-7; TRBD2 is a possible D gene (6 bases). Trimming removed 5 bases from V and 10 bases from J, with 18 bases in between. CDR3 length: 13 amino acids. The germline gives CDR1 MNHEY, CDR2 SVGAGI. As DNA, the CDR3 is TGTGCCAGCAGTAACTGGGACCGAGGGACTCAGTACTTC. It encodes CASSNWDRGTQYF.

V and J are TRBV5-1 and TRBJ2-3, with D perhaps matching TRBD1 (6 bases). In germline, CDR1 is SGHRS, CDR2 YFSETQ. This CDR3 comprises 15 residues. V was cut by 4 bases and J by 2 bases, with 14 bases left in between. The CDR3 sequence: CASSPGQLITDTQYF. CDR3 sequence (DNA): TGCGCCAGCAGCCCCGGACAGTTGATCACAGATACGCAGTATTTT.

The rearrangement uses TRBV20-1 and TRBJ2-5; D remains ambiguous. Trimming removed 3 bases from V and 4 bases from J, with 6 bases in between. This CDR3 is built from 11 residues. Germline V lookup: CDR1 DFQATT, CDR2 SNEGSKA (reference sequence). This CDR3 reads CSASSLETQYF. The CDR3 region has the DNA TGCAGTGCTAGTTCTTTAGAGACCCAGTACTTC.

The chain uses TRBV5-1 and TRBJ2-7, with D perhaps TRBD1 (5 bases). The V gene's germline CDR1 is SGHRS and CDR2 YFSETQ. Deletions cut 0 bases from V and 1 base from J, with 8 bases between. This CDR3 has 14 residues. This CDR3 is CASSLVAGSYEQYF. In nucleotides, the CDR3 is TGCGCCAGCAGCTTGGTCGCAGGGTCCTACGAGCAGTACTTC.

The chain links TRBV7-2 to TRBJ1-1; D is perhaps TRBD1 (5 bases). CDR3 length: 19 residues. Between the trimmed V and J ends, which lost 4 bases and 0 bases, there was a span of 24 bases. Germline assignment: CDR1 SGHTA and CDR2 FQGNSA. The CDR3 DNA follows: TGTGCCAGCAGCTCGGGGGGGTACGGGAGGTGGAAAATGAACACTGAAGCTTTCTTT. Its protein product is CASSSGGYGRWKMNTEAFF.

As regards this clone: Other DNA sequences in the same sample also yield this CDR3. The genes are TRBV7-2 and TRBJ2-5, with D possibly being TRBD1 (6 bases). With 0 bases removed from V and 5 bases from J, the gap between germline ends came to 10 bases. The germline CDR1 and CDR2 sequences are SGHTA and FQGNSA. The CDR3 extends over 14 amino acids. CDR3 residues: CASSLAGRGETQYF. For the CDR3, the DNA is TGTGCCAGCAGCTTAGCGGGCAGGGGTGAGACCCAGTACTTC.

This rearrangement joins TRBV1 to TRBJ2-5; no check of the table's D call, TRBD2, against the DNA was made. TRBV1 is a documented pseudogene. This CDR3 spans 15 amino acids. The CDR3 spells CTSSQSRGPHKTQYF. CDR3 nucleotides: TGCACCAGCAGCCAATCGCGGGGGCCCCATAAGACCCAGTACTTC.

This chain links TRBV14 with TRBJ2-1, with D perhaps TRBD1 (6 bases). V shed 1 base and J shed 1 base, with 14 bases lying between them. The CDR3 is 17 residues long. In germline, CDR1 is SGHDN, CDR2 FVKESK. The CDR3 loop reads CASSQAGRGYSYNEQFF. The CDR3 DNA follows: TGTGCCAGCAGCCAAGCGGGCAGGGGCTATTCCTACAATGAGCAGTTCTTC.

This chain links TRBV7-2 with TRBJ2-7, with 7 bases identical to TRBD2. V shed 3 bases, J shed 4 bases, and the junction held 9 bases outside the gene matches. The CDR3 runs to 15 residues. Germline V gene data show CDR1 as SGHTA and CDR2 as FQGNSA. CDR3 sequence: CASSFTGEGRYEQYF. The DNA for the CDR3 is TGTGCCAGCAGCTTTACGGGGGAGGGCCGGTACGAGCAGTACTTC.